Below, one T cell receptor (beta chain) is given with its context. At one boundary the junction diverges from the germline segment, which might be a read error. This CDR3 contains 14 residues. Germline CDR1 and CDR2: SGHTA and FQGNSA. Profiled with immunoSEQ multiplex PCR; TCRdb holds only in-frame clones, not every one. The sample has roughly 38,000 clones; approximately 86% are singletons. This sample stems from a study of blood T cell repertoires in COVID-19. Study information: The United States, Italy and Spain provided the acute and convalescent COVID-19 samples. PBMCs, B-cell-depleted T cells, or T cells were the source of the cDNA or gDNA that made up the material.

Sequenced input: peripheral blood. This TCR was sampled from a human donor in a cohort sampled during active COVID-19. This chain uses TRBV7-2 with TRBJ2-1; 10 bases match TRBD2. CDR3 region: CASRLAGGYNEQFF. The CDR3 bases are TGTGCCAGCAGATTAGCGGGGGGCTACAATGAGCAGTTCTTC.